The clone carrying this TCR beta chain was recorded only once. The antigen is not known. Clones were sequenced by immunoSEQ multiplex PCR, and TCRdb holds only the in-frame ones, with some missing. The table shows over 250,000 clones, with about 86% occurring only once. Germline V gives CDR1 MNHEY, CDR2 SMNVEV (reference sequence). The CDR3 runs 14 residues. Trimming cost V 7 bases and J 9 bases, with 19 bases left between them. Separation from the 666-subject first cohort characterized the roughly 120-subject validation cohort, to which the donors belonged. This record comes from a study of cytomegalovirus exposure and HLA in healthy donors. Across the whole study: The same platform was used for the 90 to 150 validation repertoires and the 650 to 800 first-cohort repertoires, a later analysis reported.

General study results and limits: Altogether, 150 to 200 TCR beta chains were recorded as cytomegalovirus-associated. Subsequent analysis found a tendency for first-cohort TCR clusters to co-occur within the 120 or so validation repertoires.

The chain links TRBV27 to TRBJ2-1, with D perhaps TRBD1 (6 bases). Source material: PBMCs. This sequence was found in a woman aged 18-35 years in good health and CMV-seronegative. Here the CDR3 reads CASTQQTTGSEQFF. The CDR3 bases are TGTGCCAGCACCCAACAGACTACAGGGAGTGAGCAGTTCTTC.